Each of the 21 T cell receptor beta chains below was sequenced from the same sample in a study of CD8+ T cells in alopecia areata. Treatment denoted: oral pan-JAK inhibitor, 5-10 mg twice daily. Extraction of RNA preceded its reverse transcription into cDNA, which served as the sequencing template. Produced via immunoSEQ multiplex PCR; TCRdb's table is partial and in-frame only. The top ten clones hold more than 15% of a sample with about 150,000 clones, 54% of them seen once. The source was CD8+ T cells sorted from blood, collected at week 4, from a patient treated with tofacitinib. The source is a human donor with alopecia areata.

The rearrangement uses TRBV4-1 and TRBJ2-5, with 12 bases matching TRBD2. V gave up 1 base and J gave up 2 bases; unmatched junction bases: 2. The CDR3 loop spans 16 amino acids. Germline values: CDR1 MGHRA, CDR2 YSYEKL. CDR3 loop: CASSQGLAGGQETQYF. CDR3 sequence (DNA): TGCGCCAGCAGCCAAGGTCTAGCGGGGGGGCAAGAGACCCAGTACTTC.

In this sample, this clone turned up a few times. J is TRBJ2-5 and V is TRBV7-8; TRBD2 agrees at 12 bases. In germline, CDR1 is SGHVS, CDR2 FQNEAQ. V lost 2 bases, J lost 0 bases, and 10 bases stayed unmatched. The CDR3 is made up of 19 amino acids. In nucleotides, the CDR3 is TGTGCCAGCAGCTTAAAACTAGCGGGGGGAGACGGGTACCAAGAGACCCAGTACTTC. Amino acids: CASSLKLAGGDGYQETQYF.

J is TRBJ2-1 and V is TRBV30, with 9 bases that match TRBD1. From germline, CDR1 is GTSNPN and CDR2 SVGIG (reference sequence). The ends lost 1 base at V and 15 bases at J; junction bases unmatched: 7. The CDR3 has 12 residues. The chain's CDR3 is CAWSEHGTGLFF. CDR3 sequence (DNA): TGTGCCTGGAGTGAACACGGGACAGGGCTGTTCTTC.

This clone showed up just a few times. J is TRBJ2-3 and V is TRBV2, with no clear D. The V gene lost 7 bases and the J gene lost 2 bases, with 10 bases spanning the gap. This CDR3 spans 13 amino acids. Germline V gives CDR1 SNHLY, CDR2 FYNNEI. CDR3 coding DNA: TGTGCCAGCACGTGGACCATCACAGATACGCAGTATTTT. The encoded protein is CASTWTITDTQYF.

V is TRBV27 and J is TRBJ2-5, with D hard to call. The V gene's germline CDR1 is MNHEY and CDR2 SMNVEV (reference sequence). Trimming stripped 2 bases from V and 1 base from J, with 5 bases between. CDR3 length: 13 residues. CDR3 region: CASSLVLQETQYF. In DNA, the CDR3 is TGTGCCAGCAGTTTAGTCCTCCAAGAGACCCAGTACTTC.

The chain links TRBV2 to TRBJ1-1, with D unclear. Germline CDR1 SNHLY, CDR2 FYNNEI. The CDR3 runs 14 residues. V lost 3 bases to trimming and J lost 1 base, with 9 bases between them. The CDR3 loop is CASSEGIPNTEAFF. DNA for the CDR3: TGTGCCAGCAGTGAGGGCATCCCGAACACTGAAGCTTTCTTT.

V and J are TRBV5-8 and TRBJ1-5, with 9 bases lining up with TRBD1. Trimming removed 4 bases from V and 6 bases from J; junction bases left unmatched: 5. The CDR3 sequence is 14 residues long. CDR1 SGHTS and CDR2 YDEGEE come from the germline V gene. The CDR3 sequence is CASSAGQGGQPQHF. The CDR3 nucleotides are TGTGCCAGCAGCGCGGGACAGGGAGGTCAGCCCCAGCATTTT.

This chain links TRBV12-5 with TRBJ1-1; the D is unclear. V gave up 7 bases and J gave up 8 bases, with 14 bases separating them. This CDR3 has 12 residues. CDR1 is LGHNT, CDR2 FRNRAP, per germline. CDR3 loop: CASESLEREAFF. DNA of the CDR3: TGTGCTAGTGAAAGTTTGGAGAGAGAAGCTTTCTTT.

The table lists this clone with a few counts. The rearrangement uses TRBV27 and TRBJ2-2; 9 nucleotides agree with TRBD1. The CDR3 sequence is 15 residues long. V lost 4 bases to trimming and J lost 5 bases; unmatched junction nucleotides: 5. Germline lookup yields CDR1 MNHEY and CDR2 SMNVEV (reference sequence). CDR3 nucleotide sequence: TGTGCCAGCAGTTCACAGGGGGCAAATACCGGGGAGCTGTTTTTT. Translated: CASSSQGANTGELFF.

The J gene is TRBJ2-1, the V gene TRBV4-1; 9 bases line up with TRBD1. V gave up 2 bases and J gave up 6 bases; unmatched junction bases: 5. The CDR3 covers 15 residues. Germline V lookup: CDR1 MGHRA, CDR2 YSYEKL. The CDR3, as DNA: TGCGCCAGCAGCCAACTGGACAGGGGCAGCAATGAGCAGTTCTTC. Residues: CASSQLDRGSNEQFF.

The chain has TRBV27 and TRBJ1-2; unclear D gene. Germline assignment: CDR1 MNHEY and CDR2 SMNVEV (reference sequence). The V end was cut by 2 bases, the J end by 6 bases, with 10 bases between. CDR3 length equals 13 residues. The CDR3 bases are TGTGCCAGCAGTTTAGGGCAGGCCCATGGCTACACCTTC. Protein: CASSLGQAHGYTF.

This clone was found a few times. The chain carries TRBV19 and TRBJ1-1; 9 bases are shared with TRBD1. CDR3 length: 14 residues. Unmatched junction bases numbered 11, after V lost 7 bases and J lost 8 bases. Per the germline V gene, CDR1 is LNHDA and CDR2 is SQIVND (reference sequence). Written as DNA, the CDR3 is TGTGCCAGTATCCTCGGGACAGGGTGGCCCGAAGCTTTCTTT. Its protein is CASILGTGWPEAFF.

The chain couples TRBV12-5 to TRBJ2-5; 12 nucleotides match TRBD2. Germline CDR1 and CDR2: LGHNT and FRNRAP. The CDR3 is 16 residues long. J was trimmed by 4 bases and V by 1 base; bases with no gene match: 4. CDR3 protein: CASGLGTSGMGETQYF. DNA for the CDR3: TGTGCTAGTGGTTTGGGGACTAGCGGGATGGGAGAGACCCAGTACTTC. The variable domain in full, with the rest retrieved from reference TRBV12-5 and TRBJ2-5, is DARVTQTPRHKVTEMGQEVTMRCQPILGHNTVFWYRQTMMQGLELLAYFRNRAPLDDSGMPKDRFSAEMPDATLATLKIQPSEPRDSAVYFCASGLGTSGMGETQYFGPGTRLLVL.

V and J are TRBV9 and TRBJ2-3; D might be TRBD1 (6 bases). The CDR3 runs to 14 residues. V shed 3 bases and J shed 1 base, with 9 bases lying between them. CDR1 and CDR2 (germline): SGDLS, YYNGEE. The CDR3 spells CASSAGVRTDTQYF. CDR3 in DNA: TGTGCCAGCAGCGCAGGGGTCCGCACAGATACGCAGTATTTT.

This chain uses TRBV27 with TRBJ2-7, with TRBD1 identical over 7 bases. Germline assignment: CDR1 MNHEY and CDR2 SMNVEV (reference sequence). The CDR3 is 12 amino acids. Unmatched junction bases numbered 0, after V lost 6 bases and J lost 1 base. The CDR3 coding sequence is TGTGCCAGCAGGGGACAGTCCTACGAGCAGTACTTC. It translates to CASRGQSYEQYF.

A note on this clone: In the same sample, other DNA sequences code for this CDR3. This chain uses TRBV29-1 with TRBJ2-2; possibly TRBD1 or TRBD2 for D (5 bases each). The ends were cut back, 3 bases at V and 5 bases at J, with 7 bases in the middle. CDR1 is SQVTM, CDR2 ANQGSEA, per germline. This CDR3 has 12 amino acids. The chain's CDR3 is CSVEGETGELFF. CDR3 coding DNA: TGCAGCGTTGAGGGGGAAACCGGGGAGCTGTTTTTT.

V usage is TRBV7-9 and J usage is TRBJ2-1; 9 bases align to TRBD1. The V gene end was trimmed by 5 bases and the J gene end by 1 base; junction bases not matched to a gene: 6. This CDR3 spans 16 amino acids. CDR1 and CDR2 (germline): SEHNR, FQNEAQ (reference sequence). The CDR3 loop is CASSPWTGASYNEQFF. CDR3 in DNA: TGTGCCAGCAGCCCTTGGACAGGGGCTTCCTACAATGAGCAGTTCTTC.

The rearrangement uses TRBV19 and TRBJ2-5; D gene unclear. Deletions cut 0 bases from V and 3 bases from J, with 5 bases between. This CDR3 region has 13 residues. Per the germline V gene, CDR1 is LNHDA and CDR2 is SQIVND (reference sequence). CDR3 sequence (DNA): TGTGCCAGTAGTATAGATCAGGAAGAGACCCAGTACTTC. It yields the protein CASSIDQEETQYF. Full variable domain (rest looked up from reference TRBV19 and TRBJ2-5): DGGITQSPKYLFRKEGQNVTLSCEQNLNHDAMYWYRQDPGQGLRLIYYSQIVNDFQKGDIAEGYSVSREKKESFPLTVTSAQKNPTAFYLCASSIDQEETQYFGPGTRLLVL.

V and J are TRBV9 and TRBJ1-1; D uncertain. The CDR3 spans 13 residues. CDR1 SGDLS and CDR2 YYNGEE come from the germline V gene. V lost 0 bases to trimming and J lost 6 bases, with 9 bases between them. The CDR3 DNA reads as TGTGCCAGCAGCGTAGGTGGGAAGCCTGAAGCTTTCTTT. This sequence encodes CASSVGGKPEAFF.

The rearrangement joins TRBV30 to TRBJ2-2; D may be TRBD2 (7 bases). The V gene's germline CDR1 is GTSNPN and CDR2 SVGIG (reference sequence). This CDR3 spans 17 amino acids. The V end lost 4 bases, the J end lost 4 bases, and 22 bases lay between the germline ends. The CDR3, as DNA: TGTGCCTGGAACCGCCTTGGGGACGGGGGGCCCACCGGGGAGCTGTTTTTT. The encoded protein is CAWNRLGDGGPTGELFF. Based on the CDR3 plus reference TRBV30 and TRBJ2-2, the full variable domain is SQTIHQWPATLVQPVGSPLSLECTVEGTSNPNLYWYRQAAGRGLQLLFYSVGIGQISSEVPQNLSASRPQDRQFILSSKKLLLSDSGFYLCAWNRLGDGGPTGELFFGEGSRLTVL.

This CDR3 reads CASSGGRLGETQYF. The CDR3 region has the DNA TGTGCCAGCTCCGGAGGTAGATTGGGGGAGACCCAGTACTTC. The J gene is TRBJ2-5, the V gene TRBV5-4; the D gene is possibly TRBD2 (5 bases). This CDR3 contains 14 residues. CDR1 is SGHNT, CDR2 YYREEE, per germline (reference sequence). Trimming removed 7 bases from V and 5 bases from J, with 18 bases in between.